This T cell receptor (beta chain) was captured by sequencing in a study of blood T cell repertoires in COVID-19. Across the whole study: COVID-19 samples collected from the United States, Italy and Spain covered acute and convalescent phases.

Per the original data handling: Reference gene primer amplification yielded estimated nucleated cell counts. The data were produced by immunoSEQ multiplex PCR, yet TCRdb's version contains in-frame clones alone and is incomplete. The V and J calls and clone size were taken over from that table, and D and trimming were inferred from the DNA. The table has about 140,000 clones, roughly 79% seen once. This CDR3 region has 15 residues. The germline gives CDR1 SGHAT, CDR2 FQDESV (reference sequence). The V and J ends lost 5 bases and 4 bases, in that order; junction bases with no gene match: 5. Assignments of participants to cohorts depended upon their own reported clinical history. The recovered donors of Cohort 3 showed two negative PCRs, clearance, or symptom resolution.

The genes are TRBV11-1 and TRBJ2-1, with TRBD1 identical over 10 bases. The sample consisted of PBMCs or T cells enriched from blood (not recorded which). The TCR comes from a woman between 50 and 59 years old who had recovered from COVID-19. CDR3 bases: TGTGCCAGCAGCGTAGACAGGGGGCTGTACAATGAGCAGTTCTTC. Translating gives CASSVDRGLYNEQFF.